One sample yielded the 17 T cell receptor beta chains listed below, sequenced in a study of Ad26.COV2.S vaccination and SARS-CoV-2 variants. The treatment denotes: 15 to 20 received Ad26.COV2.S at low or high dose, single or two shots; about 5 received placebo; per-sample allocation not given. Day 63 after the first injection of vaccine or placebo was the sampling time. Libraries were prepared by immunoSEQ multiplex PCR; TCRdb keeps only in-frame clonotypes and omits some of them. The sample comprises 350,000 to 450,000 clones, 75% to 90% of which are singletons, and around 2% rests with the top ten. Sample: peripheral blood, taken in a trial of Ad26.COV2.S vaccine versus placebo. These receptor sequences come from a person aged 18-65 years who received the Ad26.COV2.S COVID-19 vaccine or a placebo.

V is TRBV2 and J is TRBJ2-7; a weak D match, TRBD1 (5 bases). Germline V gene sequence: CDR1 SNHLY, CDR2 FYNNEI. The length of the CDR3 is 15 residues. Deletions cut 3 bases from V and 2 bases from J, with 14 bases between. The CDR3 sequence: CASSDPWQGAYEQYF. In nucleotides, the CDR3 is TGTGCCAGCAGTGACCCCTGGCAGGGCGCCTACGAGCAGTACTTC.

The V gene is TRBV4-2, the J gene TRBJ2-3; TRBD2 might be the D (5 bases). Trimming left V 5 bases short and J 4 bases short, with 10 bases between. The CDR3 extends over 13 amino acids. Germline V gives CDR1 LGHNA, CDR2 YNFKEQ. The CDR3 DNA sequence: TGTGCCAGCAGCGCCCGGGAAGCAGATACGCAGTATTTT. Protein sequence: CASSAREADTQYF.

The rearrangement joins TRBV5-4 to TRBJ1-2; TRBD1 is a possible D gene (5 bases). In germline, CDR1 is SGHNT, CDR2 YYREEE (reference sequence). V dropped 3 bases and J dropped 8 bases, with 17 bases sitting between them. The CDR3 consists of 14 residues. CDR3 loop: CASSSPGVRGGYTF. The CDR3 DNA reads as TGTGCCAGCAGCTCCCCTGGGGTTAGGGGCGGCTACACCTTC.

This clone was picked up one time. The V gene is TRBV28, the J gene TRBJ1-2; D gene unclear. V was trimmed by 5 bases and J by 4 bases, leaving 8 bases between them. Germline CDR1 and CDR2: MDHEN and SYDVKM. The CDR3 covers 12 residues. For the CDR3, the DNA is TGTGCCAGCAGTGTGGTGGGCTATGGCTACACCTTC. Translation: CASSVVGYGYTF.

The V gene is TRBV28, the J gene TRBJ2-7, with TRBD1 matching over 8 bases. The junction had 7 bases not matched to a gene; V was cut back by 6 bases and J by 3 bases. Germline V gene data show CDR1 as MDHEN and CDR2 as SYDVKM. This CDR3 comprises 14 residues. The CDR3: CASRYRGDGYEQYF. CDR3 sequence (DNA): TGTGCCAGCAGGTACAGGGGGGATGGCTACGAGCAGTACTTC.

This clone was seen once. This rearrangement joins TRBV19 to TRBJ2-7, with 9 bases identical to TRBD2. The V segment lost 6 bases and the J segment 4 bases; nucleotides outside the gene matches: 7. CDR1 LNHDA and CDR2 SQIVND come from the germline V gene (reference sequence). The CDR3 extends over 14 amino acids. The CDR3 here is CASRRGSGSYEQYF. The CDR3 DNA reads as TGTGCCAGTAGGCGGGGTAGCGGGAGTTACGAGCAGTACTTC.

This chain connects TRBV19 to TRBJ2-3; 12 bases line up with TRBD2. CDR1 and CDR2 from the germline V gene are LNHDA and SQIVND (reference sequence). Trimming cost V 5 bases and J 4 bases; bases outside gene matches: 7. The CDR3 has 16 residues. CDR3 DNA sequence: TGTGCCAGTAGTCGAGGACTAGCGGGGAGTGCAGATACGCAGTATTTT. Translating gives CASSRGLAGSADTQYF.

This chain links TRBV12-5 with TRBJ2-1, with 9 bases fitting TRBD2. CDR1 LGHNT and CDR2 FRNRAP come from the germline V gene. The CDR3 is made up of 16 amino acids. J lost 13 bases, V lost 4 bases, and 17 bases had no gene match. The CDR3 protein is CASGSRLQGGLAGQFF. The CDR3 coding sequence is TGTGCTAGTGGTTCTCGTTTACAGGGAGGGCTAGCGGGACAGTTCTTC. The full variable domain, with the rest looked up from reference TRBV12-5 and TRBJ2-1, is DARVTQTPRHKVTEMGQEVTMRCQPILGHNTVFWYRQTMMQGLELLAYFRNRAPLDDSGMPKDRFSAEMPDATLATLKIQPSEPRDSAVYFCASGSRLQGGLAGQFFGPGTRLTVL.

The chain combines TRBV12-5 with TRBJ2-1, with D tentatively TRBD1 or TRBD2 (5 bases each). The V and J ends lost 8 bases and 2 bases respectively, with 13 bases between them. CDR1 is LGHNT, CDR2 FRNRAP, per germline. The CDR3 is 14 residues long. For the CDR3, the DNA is TGTGCTAGTCTAGGGGAGTTCCCCTACAATGAGCAGTTCTTC. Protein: CASLGEFPYNEQFF.

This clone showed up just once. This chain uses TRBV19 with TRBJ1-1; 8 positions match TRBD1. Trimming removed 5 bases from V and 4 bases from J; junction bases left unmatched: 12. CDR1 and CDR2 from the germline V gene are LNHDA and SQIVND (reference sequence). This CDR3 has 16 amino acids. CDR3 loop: CASSEDRAPGGTEAFF. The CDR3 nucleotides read TGTGCCAGTAGTGAGGACAGGGCCCCCGGGGGCACTGAAGCTTTCTTT.

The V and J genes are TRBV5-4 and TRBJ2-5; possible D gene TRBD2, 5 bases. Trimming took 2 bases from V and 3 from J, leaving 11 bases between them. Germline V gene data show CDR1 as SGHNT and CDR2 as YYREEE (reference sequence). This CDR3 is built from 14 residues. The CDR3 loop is CASSFPQAEETQYF. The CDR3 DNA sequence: TGTGCCAGCAGCTTCCCACAAGCGGAAGAGACCCAGTACTTC.

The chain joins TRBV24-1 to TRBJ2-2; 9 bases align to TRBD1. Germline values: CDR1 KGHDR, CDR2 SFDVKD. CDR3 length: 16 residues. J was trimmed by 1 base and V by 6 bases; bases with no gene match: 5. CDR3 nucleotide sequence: TGTGCCACCAGTCCCGGGACAGGGATGAACACCGGGGAGCTGTTTTTT. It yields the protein CATSPGTGMNTGELFF.

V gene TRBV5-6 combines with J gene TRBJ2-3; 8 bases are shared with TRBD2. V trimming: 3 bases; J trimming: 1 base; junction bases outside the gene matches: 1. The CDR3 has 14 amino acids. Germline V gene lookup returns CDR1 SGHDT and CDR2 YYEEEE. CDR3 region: CASSSLAGTDTQYF. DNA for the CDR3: TGTGCCAGCAGCTCACTAGCGGGCACAGATACGCAGTATTTT.

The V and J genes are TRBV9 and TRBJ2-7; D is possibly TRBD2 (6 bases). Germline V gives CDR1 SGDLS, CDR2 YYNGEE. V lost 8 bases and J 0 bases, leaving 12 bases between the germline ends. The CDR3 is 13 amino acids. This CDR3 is CASIRGNSYEQYF. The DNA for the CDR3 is TGTGCCAGTATACGCGGGAACTCCTACGAGCAGTACTTC.

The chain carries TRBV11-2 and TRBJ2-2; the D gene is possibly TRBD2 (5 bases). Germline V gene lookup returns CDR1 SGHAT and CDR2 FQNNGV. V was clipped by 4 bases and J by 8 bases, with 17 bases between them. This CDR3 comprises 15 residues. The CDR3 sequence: CASSSLRPGEGELFF. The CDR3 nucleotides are TGTGCCAGCAGCTCCCTGCGACCCGGGGAAGGGGAGCTGTTTTTT.

CDR3 in DNA: TGTGCCAGTAGCACCGCTCGGGGCCCCAGCTATGGCTACACCTTC. Protein sequence: CASSTARGPSYGYTF. The chain is built from TRBV19 and TRBJ1-2; D is possibly TRBD1 (5 bases). Trimming pared 6 bases from V and 4 bases from J, leaving 18 bases between. Germline V CDR1 and CDR2: LNHDA, SQIVND (reference sequence). This CDR3 comprises 15 residues. The full variable domain, with the rest looked up from reference TRBV19 and TRBJ1-2, is DGGITQSPKYLFRKEGQNVTLSCEQNLNHDAMYWYRQDPGQGLRLIYYSQIVNDFQKGDIAEGYSVSREKKESFPLTVTSAQKNPTAFYLCASSTARGPSYGYTFGSGTRLTVV.

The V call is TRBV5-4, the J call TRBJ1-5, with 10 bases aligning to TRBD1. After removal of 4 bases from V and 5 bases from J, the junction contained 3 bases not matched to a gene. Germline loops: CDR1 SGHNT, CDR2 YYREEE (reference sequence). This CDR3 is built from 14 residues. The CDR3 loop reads CASSAGTGDQPQHF. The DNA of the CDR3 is TGTGCCAGCAGCGCCGGGACAGGGGATCAGCCCCAGCATTTT. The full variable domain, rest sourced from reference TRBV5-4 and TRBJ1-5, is ETGVTQSPTHLIKTRGQQVTLRCSSQSGHNTVSWYQQALGQGPQFIFQYYREEENGRGNFPPRFSGLQFPNYSSELNVNALELDDSALYLCASSAGTGDQPQHFGDGTRLSIL.